These T cell receptor beta chains were read from a single sample in a study of cytomegalovirus exposure and HLA in healthy donors. Assay: immunoSEQ multiplex PCR; the TCRdb copy retains only in-frame clones and omits some. The sample shows 150,000 to 200,000 clones, roughly 70% of them seen only once. Sequencing used PBMCs. The receptor set was obtained from a male donor in good health and CMV-seronegative. Both conserved end residues are part of each CDR3. The order of the fields is V gene, J gene, CDR3 protein.

>TRBV11-3|TRBJ2-1
CASSLAGQYNEQFF
>TRBV5-6|TRBJ1-6
CASSLGQFAGNSPLHF
>TRBV7-9|TRBJ2-2
CASRPGTSNTGELFF
>TRBV28|TRBJ2-7
CASSSLGLAEYEQYF
>TRBV5-5|TRBJ2-3
CASSSLTGVADTQYF
>TRBV9|TRBJ1-2
CASGSFTNYGYTF
>TRBV5-1|TRBJ2-5
CASSFQGMETQYF
>TRBV28|TRBJ1-1
CASALYGTGRTEAFF
>TRBV5-6|TRBJ2-1
CASSLDGGGSQSEQFF
>TRBV5-1|TRBJ2-2
CASSLSGSHGGELFF
>TRBV5-4|TRBJ1-2
CASSLNGVEGYTF
>TRBV29-1|TRBJ2-3
CSADRGQNTQYF
>TRBV2|TRBJ2-7
CASYGTGGDEQYF
>TRBV29-1|TRBJ2-5
CSAGGFDRQETQYF
>TRBV19|TRBJ2-2
CASIPSRLASTGELFF
>TRBV18|TRBJ1-2
CASSPPNRQGRYGYTF
>TRBV19|TRBJ2-4
CASSAADRRNIQYF
>TRBV11-2|TRBJ1-4
CASSLGPGTHNEKLFF
>TRBV9|TRBJ2-1
CASSVLGDNEQFF
>TRBV19|TRBJ2-2
CASSIQRGPNTGELFF
>TRBV11-2|TRBJ2-5
CASRRTGSETQYF
>TRBV5-8|TRBJ2-5
CASSLVGSQETQYF
>TRBV2|TRBJ2-5
CASSPVNRVRETQYF
>TRBV2|TRBJ1-5
CASSYRAEQPQHF
>TRBV10-3|TRBJ1-2
CAISDPGGGYTF
>TRBV5-1|TRBJ1-1
CAGSIQGVGTEAFF
>TRBV7-7|TRBJ2-1
CASSRTSGGLLSYNEQFF
>TRBV6-1|TRBJ1-5
CASSPSGGYQPQHF
>TRBV7-3|TRBJ2-1
CASSLRRGVGNEQFF
>TRBV9|TRBJ2-1
CASSATSGGNEQFF
>TRBV6-4|TRBJ2-3
CASSRGQSDTQYF
>TRBV19|TRBJ1-5
CASSTRDRVFYSNQPQHF